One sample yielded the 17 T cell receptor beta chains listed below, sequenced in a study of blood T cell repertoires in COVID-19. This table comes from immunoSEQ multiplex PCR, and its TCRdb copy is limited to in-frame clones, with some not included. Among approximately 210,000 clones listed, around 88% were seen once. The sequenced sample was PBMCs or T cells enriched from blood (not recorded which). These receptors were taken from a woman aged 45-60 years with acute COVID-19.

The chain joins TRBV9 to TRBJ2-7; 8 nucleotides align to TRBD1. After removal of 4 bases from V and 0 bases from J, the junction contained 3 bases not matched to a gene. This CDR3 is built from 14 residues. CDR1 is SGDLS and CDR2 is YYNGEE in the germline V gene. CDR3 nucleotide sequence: TGTGCCAGCAGCACCGGGACAGGCTCCTACGAGCAGTACTTC. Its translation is CASSTGTGSYEQYF.

As DNA, the CDR3 is TGCGCCAGCAGCCAAGAGACTAGCGGGCCAGGGCAGTTCTTC. Its protein is CASSQETSGPGQFF. This chain links TRBV4-1 with TRBJ2-1; 10 bases match TRBD2. CDR3 length: 14 residues. V lost 0 bases to trimming and J lost 12 bases; unmatched junction nucleotides: 5. Germline V lookup: CDR1 MGHRA, CDR2 YSYEKL.

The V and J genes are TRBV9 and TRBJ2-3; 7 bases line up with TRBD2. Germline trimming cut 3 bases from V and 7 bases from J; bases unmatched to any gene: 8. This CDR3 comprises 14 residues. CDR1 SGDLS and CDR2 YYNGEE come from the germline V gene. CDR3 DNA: TGTGCCAGCAGCGCGCCCGTGGGAGGGTATACGCAGTATTTT. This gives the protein CASSAPVGGYTQYF.

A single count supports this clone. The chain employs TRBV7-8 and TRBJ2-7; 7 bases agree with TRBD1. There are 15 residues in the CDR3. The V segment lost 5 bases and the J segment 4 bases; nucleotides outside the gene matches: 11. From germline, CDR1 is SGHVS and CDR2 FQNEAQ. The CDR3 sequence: CASSPTGYRGYEQYF. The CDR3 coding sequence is TGTGCCAGCAGCCCCACGGGGTACAGGGGTTACGAGCAGTACTTC.

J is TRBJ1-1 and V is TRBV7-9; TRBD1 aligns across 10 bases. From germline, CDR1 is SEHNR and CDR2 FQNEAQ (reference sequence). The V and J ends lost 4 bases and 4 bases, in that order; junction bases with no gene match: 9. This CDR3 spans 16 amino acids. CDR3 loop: CASSSGQGKYGTEAFF. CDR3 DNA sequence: TGTGCCAGCAGCTCGGGACAGGGGAAGTATGGCACTGAAGCTTTCTTT.

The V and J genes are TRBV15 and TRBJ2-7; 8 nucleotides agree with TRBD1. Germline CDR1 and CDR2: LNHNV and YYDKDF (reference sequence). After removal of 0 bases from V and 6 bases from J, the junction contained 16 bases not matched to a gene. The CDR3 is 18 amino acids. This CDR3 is CATSRERFTGGTAGEQYF. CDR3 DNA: TGTGCCACCAGCAGAGAACGCTTTACAGGGGGGACGGCAGGCGAGCAGTACTTC.

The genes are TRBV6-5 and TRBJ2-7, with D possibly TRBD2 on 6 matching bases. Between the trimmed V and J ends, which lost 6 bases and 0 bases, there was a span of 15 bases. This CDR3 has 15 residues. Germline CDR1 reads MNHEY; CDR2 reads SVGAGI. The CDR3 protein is CASRLAKAFSYEQYF. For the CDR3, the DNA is TGTGCCAGCAGGCTAGCGAAAGCGTTCTCCTACGAGCAGTACTTC.

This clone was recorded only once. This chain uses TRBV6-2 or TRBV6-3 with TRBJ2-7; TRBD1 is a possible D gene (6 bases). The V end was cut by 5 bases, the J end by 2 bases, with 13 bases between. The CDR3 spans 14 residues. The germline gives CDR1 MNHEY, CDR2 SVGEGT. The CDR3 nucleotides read TGTGCCAGCAGTCACAACAGGGTCCCCTACGAGCAGTACTTC. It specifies CASSHNRVPYEQYF.

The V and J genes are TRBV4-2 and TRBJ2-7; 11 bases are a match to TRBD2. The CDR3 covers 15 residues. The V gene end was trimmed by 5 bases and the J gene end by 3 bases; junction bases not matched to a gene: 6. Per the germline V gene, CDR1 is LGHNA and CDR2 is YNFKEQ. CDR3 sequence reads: CASSWGLAEDYEQYF. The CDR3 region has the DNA TGTGCCAGCAGCTGGGGACTAGCGGAAGACTACGAGCAGTACTTC.

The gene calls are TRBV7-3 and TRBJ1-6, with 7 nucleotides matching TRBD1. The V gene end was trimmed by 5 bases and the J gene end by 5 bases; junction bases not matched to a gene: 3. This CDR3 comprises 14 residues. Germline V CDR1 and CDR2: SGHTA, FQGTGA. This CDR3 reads CASSLTGDNSPLHF. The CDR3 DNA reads TGTGCCAGCAGCCTCACAGGGGATAATTCACCCCTCCACTTT.

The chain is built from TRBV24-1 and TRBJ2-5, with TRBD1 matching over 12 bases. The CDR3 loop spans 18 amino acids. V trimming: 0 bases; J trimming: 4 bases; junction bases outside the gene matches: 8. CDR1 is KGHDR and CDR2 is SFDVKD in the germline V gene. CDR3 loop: CATSDLQGGQGAAETQYF. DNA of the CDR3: TGTGCCACCAGTGATTTGCAAGGGGGACAGGGGGCAGCAGAGACCCAGTACTTC.

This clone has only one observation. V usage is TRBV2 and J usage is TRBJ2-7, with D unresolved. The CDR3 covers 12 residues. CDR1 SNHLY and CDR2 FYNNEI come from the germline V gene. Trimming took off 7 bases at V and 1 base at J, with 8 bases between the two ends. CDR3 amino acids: CASKVLSYEQYF. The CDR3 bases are TGTGCCAGCAAAGTACTTTCCTACGAGCAGTACTTC.

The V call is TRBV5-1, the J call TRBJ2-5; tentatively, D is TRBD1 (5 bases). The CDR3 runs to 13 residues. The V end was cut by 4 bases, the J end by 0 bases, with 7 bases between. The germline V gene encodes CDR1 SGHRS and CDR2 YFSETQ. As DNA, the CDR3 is TGCGCCAGCAGCCCGGACAACCAAGAGACCCAGTACTTC. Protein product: CASSPDNQETQYF.

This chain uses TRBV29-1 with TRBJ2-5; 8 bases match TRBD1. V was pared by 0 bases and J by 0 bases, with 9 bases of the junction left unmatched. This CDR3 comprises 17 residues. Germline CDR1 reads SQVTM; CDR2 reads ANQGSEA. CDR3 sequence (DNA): TGCAGCGTTGAAGATCCCCGGACAGGGCTTCACCAAGAGACCCAGTACTTC. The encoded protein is CSVEDPRTGLHQETQYF.

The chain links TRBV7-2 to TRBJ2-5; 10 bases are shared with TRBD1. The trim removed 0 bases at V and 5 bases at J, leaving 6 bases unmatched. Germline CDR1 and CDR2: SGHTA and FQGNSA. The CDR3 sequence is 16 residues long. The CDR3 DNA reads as TGTGCCAGCAGCTTAGCGGCGACAGGGGGCGCCGAGACCCAGTACTTC. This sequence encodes CASSLAATGGAETQYF.

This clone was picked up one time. CDR3 amino acids: CASSYSRESTGELFF. CDR3 in DNA: TGTGCCAGCAGTTACTCGAGGGAATCCACCGGGGAGCTGTTTTTT. The chain joins TRBV6-5 to TRBJ2-2, with D possibly TRBD2 on 5 matching bases. Germline V gene lookup returns CDR1 MNHEY and CDR2 SVGAGI. Trimming stripped 0 bases from V and 4 bases from J, with 9 bases between. This CDR3 contains 15 residues.

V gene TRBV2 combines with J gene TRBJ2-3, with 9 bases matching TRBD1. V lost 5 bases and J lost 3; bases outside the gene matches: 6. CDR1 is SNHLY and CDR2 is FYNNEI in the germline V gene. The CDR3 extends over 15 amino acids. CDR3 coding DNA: TGTGCCAGCAGTCTACAGGGGGCAGGGACAGATACGCAGTATTTT. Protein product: CASSLQGAGTDTQYF.